This TCR beta chain originates from a study of low-dose radiotherapy and immunotherapy resistance in tumors. Documented time point: before trial treatment. Ipilimumab, nivolumab, aspirin, low-dose cyclophosphamide and low-dose radiotherapy were administered to donors. Those eligible were patients bearing advanced solid tumors lacking tumor-infiltrating lymphocytes. This clonotype showed up just once. Primers targeting TRAV and TRBV primed first-strand cDNA, covering alpha and beta chains. PCR amplification of the TCRs was performed with Phusion for 20 PCR cycles, and it relied on a constant-region primer together with a V-primer adapter. One entry per CDR3 protein, called by TCRdb with MiXCR from the reads. The repertoire includes around 79,000 distinct CDR3 sequences, approximately 20% of them detected once, and 5.5% to 6% sits in the top ten. Trimming took off 3 bases at V and 5 bases at J, with 16 bases between the two ends. The CDR3 has 16 amino acids. Germline V gene lookup returns CDR1 SEHNR and CDR2 FQNEAQ (reference sequence).

The TCR comes from a male donor with prostate cancer. The V call is TRBV7-9, the J call TRBJ1-4, with a weak D call TRBD1 (6 bases). Source: PBMCs, taken before treatment. Here the CDR3 reads CASSFGGAHENEKLFF. CDR3 coding DNA: TGTGCCAGCAGCTTTGGGGGGGCCCATGAGAATGAAAAACTGTTTTTT.